Below, 4 T cell receptor beta chains from the same sample are listed, as sequenced in a study of T cells in Graves' hyperthyroidism and ophthalmopathy. Amplified TCR beta CDR3 regions came from RNA transcripts. Initially, a first-round RT-PCR of the TCR CDR3 employed the HTBI primer set. Each CDR3 protein is one row after TCRdb ran MiXCR on the multiplex PCR reads. Of 500,000 to 750,000 distinct CDR3 sequences in the sample, 35% to 55% were seen once. Sequencing was carried out using peripheral blood or thyroid tissue (not recorded which). These receptor sequences come from a woman aged 18 to 35 with Graves' hyperthyroidism.

Many counts were recorded for this clonotype. V gene TRBV19 combines with J gene TRBJ1-6; 9 bases are shared with TRBD1. V was pared by 4 bases and J by 9 bases, with 4 bases of the junction left unmatched. The length of the CDR3 is 14 residues. The V gene's germline CDR1 is LNHDA and CDR2 SQIVND (reference sequence). The CDR3 DNA sequence: TGTGCCAGTAGTACCCGGGACAGGGCTTCACCCCTCCACTTT. Its protein is CASSTRDRASPLHF. The full variable domain, in which reference TRBV19 and TRBJ1-6 provide the parts outside the CDR3, is DGGITQSPKYLFRKEGQNVTLSCEQNLNHDAMYWYRQDPGQGLRLIYYSQIVNDFQKGDIAEGYSVSREKKESFPLTVTSAQKNPTAFYLCASSTRDRASPLHFGNGTRLTVT.

The chain employs TRBV7-3 and TRBJ2-7, with a weak D call TRBD1 (5 bases). V dropped 5 bases and J dropped 3 bases, with 23 bases sitting between them. Germline values: CDR1 SGHTA, CDR2 FQGTGA. The CDR3 extends over 17 amino acids. The DNA of the CDR3 is TGTGCCAGCAGCCCTATTTCCATCTGGGGCCGGCACTACGAGCAGTACTTC. It specifies CASSPISIWGRHYEQYF.

At least ten counts were recorded for this clonotype. The genes are TRBV11-3 and TRBJ1-1; D gene ambiguous. Germline V gives CDR1 SGHNT, CDR2 YENEEA. V was trimmed by 2 bases and J by 1 base, leaving 11 bases between them. The CDR3 has 15 amino acids. CDR3 DNA: TGTGCCAGCAGCTTACGGTCCTCAGGGAACACTGAAGCTTTCTTT. Translated: CASSLRSSGNTEAFF.

Of note for this clonotype: This may be a read error: a much more frequent sequence differs by one nucleotide. This likely comes from a read error, as the CDR3 has no conserved phenylalanine or tryptophan at its end. The chain couples TRBV25-1 to TRBJ2-7; 8 bases are a match to TRBD1. Germline loops: CDR1 MGHDK, CDR2 SYGVNS. CDR3 size: 15 residues. DNA of the CDR3: TGTGCCGGCAGCTTATGGGACAGGAGGGGATACGAGCAGTACTCC. Protein sequence: CAGSLWDRRGYEQYS.